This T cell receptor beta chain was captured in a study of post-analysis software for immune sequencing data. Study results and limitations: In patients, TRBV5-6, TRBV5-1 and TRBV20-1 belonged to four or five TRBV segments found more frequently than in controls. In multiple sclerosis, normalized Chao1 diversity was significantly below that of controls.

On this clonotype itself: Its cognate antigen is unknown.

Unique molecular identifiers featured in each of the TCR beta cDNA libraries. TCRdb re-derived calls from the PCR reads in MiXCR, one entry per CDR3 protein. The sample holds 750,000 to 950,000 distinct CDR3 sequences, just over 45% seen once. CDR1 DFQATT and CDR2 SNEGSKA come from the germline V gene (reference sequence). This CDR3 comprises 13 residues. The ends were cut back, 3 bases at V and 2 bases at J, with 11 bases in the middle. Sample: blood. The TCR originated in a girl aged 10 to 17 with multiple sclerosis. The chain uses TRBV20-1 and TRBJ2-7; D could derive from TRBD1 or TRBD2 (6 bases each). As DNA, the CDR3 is TGCAGTGCTAGTTCGGGGGCGACCTACGAGCAGTACTTC. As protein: CSASSGATYEQYF.